This T cell receptor beta chain was found in a study of CD8+ T cells in alopecia areata. Treatment indicated: oral pan-JAK inhibitor, 5-10 mg twice daily. This clone was counted many times. This CDR3 is built from 15 residues. Germline CDR1 and CDR2: MNHNY and SVGAGI (reference sequence). V was cut by 2 bases and J by 0 bases, with 11 bases left in between. Extracted RNA was reverse transcribed into cDNA, the sequencing template. This table comes from immunoSEQ multiplex PCR, and its TCRdb copy is limited to in-frame clones, with some not included. The profile shows about 90,000 clones, about 40% of them singletons.

Sequencing was performed on CD8+ T cells sorted from blood, taken at week 24, from a patient treated with tofacitinib. The chain uses TRBV6-6 and TRBJ2-7; a weak D match, TRBD1 (5 bases). This receptor was obtained from a human donor with alopecia areata. The CDR3 spells CASSYQETASYEQYF. The CDR3 bases are TGTGCCAGCAGTTACCAAGAGACAGCCTCCTACGAGCAGTACTTC.